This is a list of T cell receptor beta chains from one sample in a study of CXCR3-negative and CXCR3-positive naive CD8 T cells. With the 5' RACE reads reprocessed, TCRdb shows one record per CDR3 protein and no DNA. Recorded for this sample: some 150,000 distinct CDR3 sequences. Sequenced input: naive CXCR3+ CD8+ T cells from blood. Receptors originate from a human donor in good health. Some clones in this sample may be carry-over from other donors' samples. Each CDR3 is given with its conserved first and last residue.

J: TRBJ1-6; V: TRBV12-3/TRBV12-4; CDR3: CASSLGEYNSPLHF
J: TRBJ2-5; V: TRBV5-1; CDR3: CASSLGLQPGQRYVKTQYF
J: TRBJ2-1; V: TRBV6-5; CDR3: CASSYSAGTAYNEQFF
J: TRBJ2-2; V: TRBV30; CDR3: CAWSPSATGELFF
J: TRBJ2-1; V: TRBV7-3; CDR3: CASSLILDDEQFF
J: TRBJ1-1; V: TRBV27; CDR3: CASSPNPGVGTEAFF
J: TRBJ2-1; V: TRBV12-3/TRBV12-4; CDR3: CASSLGGASPYNEQFF
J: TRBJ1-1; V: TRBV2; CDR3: CASSDGVEAFF
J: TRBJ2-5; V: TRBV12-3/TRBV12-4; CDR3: CASSLKATAQETQYF
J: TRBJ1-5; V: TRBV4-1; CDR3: CASSPTGFGQPQHF
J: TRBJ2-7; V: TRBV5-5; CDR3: CASSLVPGAYEQYF
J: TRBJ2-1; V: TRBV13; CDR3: CASSFRGSSYNEQFF
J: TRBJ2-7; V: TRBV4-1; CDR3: CASSQGGAGDTYEQYF
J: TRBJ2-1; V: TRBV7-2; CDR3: CASSLGFFIWEDEQFF
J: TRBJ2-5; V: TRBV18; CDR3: CASSPGGQVKETQYF
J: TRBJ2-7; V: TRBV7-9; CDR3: CAAQGAYEQYF
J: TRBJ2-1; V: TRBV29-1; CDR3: CSAGTSGRWDEQFF
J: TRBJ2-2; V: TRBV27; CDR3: CASSVYSTGELFF
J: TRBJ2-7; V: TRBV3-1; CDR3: CASSPQAGSEGYEQYF
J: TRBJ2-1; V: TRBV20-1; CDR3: CSACSISGRADEQFF
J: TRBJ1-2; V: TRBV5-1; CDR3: CASSLVTGGGIYGYTF
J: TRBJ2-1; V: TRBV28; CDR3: CASSPNWGTPEQFF
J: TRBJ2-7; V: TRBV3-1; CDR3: CASSQSHEQYF
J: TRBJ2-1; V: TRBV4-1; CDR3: CASSLLLAGNNEQFF
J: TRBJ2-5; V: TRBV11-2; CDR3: CASEGDHGGETQYF
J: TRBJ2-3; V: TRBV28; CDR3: CASSDVDTQYF
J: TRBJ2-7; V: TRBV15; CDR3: CATSRDGLGDTYEQYF
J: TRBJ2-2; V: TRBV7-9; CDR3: CASSFPAGVDTGELFF
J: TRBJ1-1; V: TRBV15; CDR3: CATSREAQGGEAFF
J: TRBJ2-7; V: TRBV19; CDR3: CASSITDGTYEQYF
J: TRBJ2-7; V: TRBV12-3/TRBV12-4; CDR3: CASSLEGLVQYF